This T cell receptor beta chain comes out of a study of early T cells in non-severe SARS-CoV-2 infection. Study at large: Sequencing used unsorted whole-blood bulk RNA, so chains lack pairing.

The TCR library protocol attached unique molecular identifiers to the individual cDNA molecules. MiXCR, applied by TCRdb to the 5' RACE reads, yields one record per CDR3 protein. The sample contains some 66,000 distinct CDR3 sequences, approximately 9.2% of which appear only once. CDR1 is MNHEY and CDR2 is SVGEGT in the germline V gene. The CDR3 is 16 residues long. The ends lost 7 bases at V and 1 base at J; junction bases unmatched: 8. Study-level points and caveats: Clonotype matching in VDJdb favored anti-spike CD8 responses and did not capture private and CD4 specificities.

There are a few counts of this clonotype. The antigen remains undetermined. The V call is TRBV6-2 or TRBV6-3, the J call TRBJ2-2; 8 bases map to TRBD1. This receptor was identified in an adult who was a healthcare worker with PCR-confirmed SARS-CoV-2 infection or an uninfected control (not recorded which). The sample comprised whole blood. The CDR3: CASTPRGLVNTGELFF. The CDR3 region has the DNA TGTGCCAGCACACCCAGGGGGCTAGTGAACACCGGGGAGCTGTTTTTT.